This entry features one T cell receptor (beta chain) sequence. Its antigen is undetermined. The data derive from a study of T cell responses to AZD1222 COVID-19 vaccine. Looking at the study overall: Pooling of second doses given at about 4 or about 12 weeks was done. Regarding the study as a whole: Among AZD1222 vaccinees, only six were seropositive at baseline. The donors showed a predominance of white British ancestry and of females, with possible underestimation of clonal diversity. Spike-specific TCRs gained breadth and depth after people received two AZD1222 doses.

Some clones are missing from TCRdb's copy, which holds only in-frame ones; the method was immunoSEQ multiplex PCR. This table has about 170,000 clones, 75% to 90% appearing once. This specimen consisted of peripheral blood, obtained on day 0 of AZD1222 vaccination. The origin of this receptor is an adult in good health.

The CDR3 sequence is CASSLWGGETQYF. The CDR3 nucleotides read TGTGCCAGCAGCTTATGGGGTGGGGAGACCCAGTACTTC. The chain couples TRBV11-2 to TRBJ2-5, with unresolved D. The CDR3 is 13 amino acids. V lost 2 bases and J lost 5, with 9 bases in between. Germline V gene lookup returns CDR1 SGHAT and CDR2 FQNNGV.